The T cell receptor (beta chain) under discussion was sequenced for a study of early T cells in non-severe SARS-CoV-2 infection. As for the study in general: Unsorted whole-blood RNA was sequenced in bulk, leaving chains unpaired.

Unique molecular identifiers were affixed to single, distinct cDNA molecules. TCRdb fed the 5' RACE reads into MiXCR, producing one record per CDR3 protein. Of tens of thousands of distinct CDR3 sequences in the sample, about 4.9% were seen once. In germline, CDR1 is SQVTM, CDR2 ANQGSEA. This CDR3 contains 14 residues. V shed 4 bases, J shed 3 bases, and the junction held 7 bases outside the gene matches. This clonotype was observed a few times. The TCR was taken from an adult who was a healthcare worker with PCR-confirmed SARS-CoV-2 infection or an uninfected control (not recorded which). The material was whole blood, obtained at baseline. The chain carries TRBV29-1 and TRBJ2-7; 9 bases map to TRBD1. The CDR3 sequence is CSVGGQGSIYEQYF. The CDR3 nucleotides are TGCAGCGTTGGGGGACAGGGATCCATCTACGAGCAGTACTTC.